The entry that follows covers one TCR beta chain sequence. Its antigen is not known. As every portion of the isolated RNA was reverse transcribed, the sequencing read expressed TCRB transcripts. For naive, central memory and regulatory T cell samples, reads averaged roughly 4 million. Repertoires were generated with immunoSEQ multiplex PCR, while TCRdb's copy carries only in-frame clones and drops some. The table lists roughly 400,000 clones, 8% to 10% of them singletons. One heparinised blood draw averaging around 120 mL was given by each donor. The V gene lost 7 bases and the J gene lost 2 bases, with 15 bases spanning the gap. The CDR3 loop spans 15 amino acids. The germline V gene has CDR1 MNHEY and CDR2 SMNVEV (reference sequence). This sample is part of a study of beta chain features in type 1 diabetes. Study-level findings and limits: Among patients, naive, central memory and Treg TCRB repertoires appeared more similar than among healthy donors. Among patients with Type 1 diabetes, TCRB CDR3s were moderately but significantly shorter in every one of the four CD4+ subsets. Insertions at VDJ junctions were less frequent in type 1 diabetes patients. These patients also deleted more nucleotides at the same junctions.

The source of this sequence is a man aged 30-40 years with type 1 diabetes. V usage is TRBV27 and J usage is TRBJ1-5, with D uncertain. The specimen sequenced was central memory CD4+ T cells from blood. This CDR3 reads CASTLRGIGNQPQHF. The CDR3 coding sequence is TGTGCCAGCACCCTGAGAGGGATTGGCAATCAGCCCCAGCATTTT.